These 10 T cell receptor beta chains came from one sample sequenced in a study of radiotherapy plus CTLA-4 blockade in lung cancer. Data came from immunoSEQ multiplex PCR; TCRdb stores just in-frame clones and leaves some out. The sample has roughly 48,000 clones; approximately 78% are singletons. Material: peripheral blood, obtained from a patient treated with radiotherapy plus ipilimumab. These TCRs come from a human donor with non-small cell lung cancer who had stable disease on radiotherapy plus ipilimumab.

The chain recombines TRBV7-6 with TRBJ2-1; D gene uncertain. Trimming took 3 bases from V and 7 from J, leaving 4 bases between them. The V gene's germline CDR1 is SGHVS and CDR2 FNYEAQ. The CDR3 is made up of 11 amino acids. CDR3 sequence (DNA): TGTGCCAGCAGCTTTAGTAATGAGCAGTTCTTC. Translated, it gives CASSFSNEQFF.

The chain uses TRBV7-2 and TRBJ1-1; TRBD1 agrees at 10 bases. The CDR3 is made up of 14 amino acids. V trimming: 5 bases; J trimming: 5 bases; junction bases outside the gene matches: 5. The germline V gene has CDR1 SGHTA and CDR2 FQGNSA. CDR3 loop: CASSRGTGETEAFF. As DNA, the CDR3 is TGTGCCAGCAGCAGAGGGACAGGGGAAACTGAAGCTTTCTTT. The full variable domain, rest sourced from reference TRBV7-2 and TRBJ1-1, is GAGVSQSPSNKVTEKGKDVELRCDPISGHTALYWYRQSLGQGLEFLIYFQGNSAPDKSGLPSDRFSAERTGGSVSTLTIQRTQQEDSAVYLCASSRGTGETEAFFGQGTRLTVV.

The genes are TRBV7-3 and TRBJ1-1; 8 nucleotides match TRBD1. The germline V gene encodes CDR1 SGHTA and CDR2 FQGTGA. The trim removed 1 base at V and 3 bases at J, leaving 4 bases unmatched. This CDR3 has 15 amino acids. The CDR3 nucleotides are TGTGCCAGCAGCTTAAGAGCAGGGGGCTACACTGAAGCTTTCTTT. Its translation: CASSLRAGGYTEAFF.

The CDR3 DNA reads TGTGCCAGCAGCCCGAAGACTAGCGGGGCCGCGAACACCGGGGAGCTGTTTTTT. Its translation: CASSPKTSGAANTGELFF. This chain links TRBV7-9 with TRBJ2-2; 11 bases align to TRBD2. The CDR3 covers 18 residues. CDR1 and CDR2 (germline): SEHNR, FQNEAQ (reference sequence). Trimming at V came to 5 bases and at J to 0 bases, leaving 8 bases not matched to a gene.

A note on this clone: A junction end diverges from the germline sequence, so it may reflect a read error. The chain couples TRBV15 to TRBJ2-7; possibly TRBD2 for D (5 bases). The CDR3 extends over 16 amino acids. Germline loops: CDR1 LNHNV, CDR2 YYDKDF (reference sequence). This CDR3 reads CAASPRTGGLAYEQYF. The CDR3 region has the DNA TGTGCCGCCAGCCCCCGGACTGGCGGGCTCGCCTACGAGCAGTACTTC.

Note on this clone: Other DNA sequences in this specimen translate into the identical CDR3. The DNA of the CDR3 is TGCGCCAGCAGCTTGAAGGGACAGGGGGGCTCACCCCTCCACTTT. It translates to CASSLKGQGGSPLHF. This chain links TRBV5-1 with TRBJ1-6, with 11 bases fitting TRBD1. Unmatched junction bases numbered 4, after V lost 1 base and J lost 10 bases. This CDR3 has 15 amino acids. CDR1 SGHRS and CDR2 YFSETQ come from the germline V gene.

The rearrangement uses TRBV5-1 and TRBJ2-3; 10 nucleotides align to TRBD2. Trimming removed 3 bases from V and 0 bases from J; junction bases left unmatched: 7. This CDR3 is built from 17 residues. CDR1 and CDR2 (germline): SGHRS, YFSETQ. CDR3 sequence reads: CASSSASGGSSTDTQYF. For the CDR3, the DNA is TGCGCCAGCAGCTCGGCTAGCGGGGGTTCTAGCACAGATACGCAGTATTTT.

This rearrangement joins TRBV7-3 to TRBJ1-1, with D possibly matching TRBD1 (6 bases). The CDR3 is made up of 14 amino acids. CDR1 SGHTA and CDR2 FQGTGA come from the germline V gene. The V end lost 5 bases, the J end lost 10 bases, and 20 bases lay between the germline ends. DNA of the CDR3: TGTGCCAGCAGCCGGGGGGGCAGCGCTGAGAGAGCTTTCTTT. It is translated as CASSRGGSAERAFF. Complete variable domain (other parts from reference TRBV7-3 and TRBJ1-1): GAGVSQTPSNKVTEKGKYVELRCDPISGHTALYWYRQSLGQGPEFLIYFQGTGAADDSGLPNDRFFAVRPEGSVSTLKIQRTERGDSAVYLCASSRGGSAERAFFGQGTRLTVV.

The chain joins TRBV5-4 to TRBJ2-1; 8 bases match TRBD2. V lost 2 bases and J lost 9; bases outside the gene matches: 13. The germline CDR1 and CDR2 sequences are SGHNT and YYREEE (reference sequence). This CDR3 is built from 16 residues. The CDR3, as DNA: TGTGCCAGCAGCTTAACAGTCGGCAGCGGGAGACGTGAGCAGTTCTTC. Residues: CASSLTVGSGRREQFF.

This rearrangement joins TRBV28 to TRBJ2-7; TRBD2 agrees at 11 bases. After removal of 2 bases from V and 6 bases from J, the junction contained 0 bases not matched to a gene. Per germline, CDR1 MDHEN and CDR2 SYDVKM. The CDR3 consists of 13 residues. CDR3 sequence reads: CASSLLAGGEQYF. The CDR3 nucleotides are TGTGCCAGCAGTTTACTAGCGGGAGGCGAGCAGTACTTC.